The sample holds many counts of the clone carrying this TCR beta chain. Its specificity is unknown. This sample was included in a study of T cell repertoires in cytomegalovirus infection. Study as a whole: In public TCR beta signatures, there were indications of both CMV infection and matching HLA type. Study-wide findings and caveats: The ex vivo response was dominated by HLA-C-restricted CMV-specific TCR beta clonotypes. There were carriers of CMV plus the relevant HLA, and cumulative public TCR beta family frequency identified them.

TCRdb analysed the reads with MiXCR anew, one entry per CDR3 protein. This sample yields about 330,000 distinct CDR3 sequences, of which over 7.5% are seen a single time; approximately 4.5% belongs to the top ten. This TCR was sampled from a human donor in good health (CMV status not recorded). Some clones in this sample may be carry-over from other donors' samples. Sequencing used PBMCs.

The CDR3: CASRRPGQLLVEAFF. CDR3 DNA: TGTGCCAGCCGGAGACCGGGACAGCTATTAGTAGAAGCTTTCTTT. The gene calls are TRBV7-9 and TRBJ1-1; 7 bases agree with TRBD1. Germline values: CDR1 SEHNR, CDR2 FQNEAQ (reference sequence). The V and J ends lost 8 bases and 8 bases, in that order; junction bases with no gene match: 17. This CDR3 is built from 15 residues.